The rows below give T cell receptor beta chains drawn from one sample of a study of T cells in Graves' hyperthyroidism and ophthalmopathy. TCRdb re-called the multiplex PCR reads through MiXCR, storing one row per CDR3 protein. The table shows about 380,000 distinct CDR3 sequences, with roughly 14% occurring only once. Sequencing was carried out using blood. The receptors shown here come from a woman between 55 and 75 years old with Graves' hyperthyroidism. CDR3s leave out the opening cysteine and the closing phenylalanine or tryptophan. The size field is filled for only some rows; it gives once, few, many or a size class.

clone_size v_call cdr3_aa
many TRBV10-3 AISALAGGSYEQY
NA TRBV27 ASSFLQGGEQF
many TRBV2 ASSEAQEDNTEAF
many TRBV29-1 SVARGQFTEAF
few TRBV20-1 SARALGGGRSYEQY
NA TRBV27 ASSFSGVGNTIY
many TRBV30 AWRGGDYEQY
many TRBV3-1 ASSQGWLAVGELF
many TRBV7-8 ASRTGTGFGEQY
NA TRBV4-1 ASSQDGLAAYEQY
NA TRBV5-1 ASSLGQLNYGYT
NA TRBV29-1 SVRTGMNTEAF
many TRBV5-1 ASSLLAGRYNEQF
many TRBV12-3/TRBV12-4 ASTPLAGTDTQY
NA TRBV5-1 ASSLEAVSHEQY
NA TRBV6-4 ASSPRPHPLSNTGELF
many TRBV11-2 ASSSTRHRAQPQH
NA TRBV5-1 ASSLQGAHEGYT
many TRBV10-3 ATSGVLYNEQF
few TRBV6-1 ASSSSPGQGIEKLF
many TRBV20-1 SASPGQSGPPLH
NA TRBV5-1 ASARSRRADTQY
many TRBV5-1 ASSLGGPPATQY
NA TRBV2 ASSERLPNQPQH
many TRBV7-8 ASSLGAGVTYEQY
NA TRBV25-1 ASSEYYGGELF
many TRBV5-1 ASSLDSPNTGELF
NA TRBV27 ASSFVPLQPQH
few TRBV6-1 ASSKTGHRGETQY
many TRBV5-1 ASSRYSTSTDTQY
many TRBV2 ASSDRNYGYT
many TRBV30 AWKRPGQVNTEAF
many TRBV19 ASSTVLAGGDEQY
many TRBV2 ASPSGTSGSNEQF
many TRBV20-1 SAAAGLNSPLH
NA TRBV5-4 ASSTVAGAAGELF
NA TRBV10-3 AIRSLAGTDTQY
many TRBV7-9 ASSSSIEQF
NA TRBV10-3 AISVQGGETQY
few TRBV7-9 ASSPKRSGANVLT
many TRBV20-1 SASPSGFGGYT